A selection of T cell receptor beta chains follows, all from one sample in a study of beta chain features in type 1 diabetes. Here immunoSEQ multiplex PCR was the method, and the copy in TCRdb shows in-frame clones only, minus some. The data show about 350,000 clones, about 19% seen once. The sequenced sample consisted of naive CD4+ T cells from blood. Receptors were obtained from a woman in her late teens or twenties in good health. CDR3s include the opening cysteine and the closing phenylalanine or tryptophan. The D gene is left open where the match is weak. Not all rows give a size; the values are once, few, many and, for expanded clones, a class.

j_call clone_size v_call d_call cdr3_aa cdr3_nt
TRBJ2-7 . TRBV2 TRBD1 CASRPSGTGDF TGTGCCAGCAGGCCTTCCGGGACAGGGGACTTC
TRBJ1-1 . TRBV30 . CAWSVGATEAFF TGTGCCTGGAGTGTAGGGGCGACTGAAGCTTTCTTT
TRBJ2-7 . TRBV15 . CATSTGNEQYF TGTGCCACCAGCACAGGGAACGAGCAGTACTTC
TRBJ1-2 few TRBV2 . CASSEGQDYGYTF TGTGCCAGCAGTGAAGGACAGGACTATGGCTACACCTTC
TRBJ1-1 few TRBV7-9 . CASSLTANTEAFF TGTGCCAGCAGCCTGACAGCGAACACTGAAGCTTTCTTT
TRBJ1-3 . TRBV29-1 . CSVTQGGGGNTIYF TGCAGCGTGACCCAAGGTGGAGGTGGAAACACCATATATTTT
TRBJ2-7 few TRBV5-5 . CASSLRGLEQYF TGTGCCAGCAGCTTACGAGGGCTCGAGCAGTACTTC
TRBJ1-5 . TRBV15 . CATPGVNQPQHF TGTGCCACCCCGGGGGTAAATCAGCCCCAGCATTTT
TRBJ2-5 . TRBV5-1 . CASSPGLLEGETQYF TGCGCCAGCAGCCCGGGACTCCTAGAAGGAGAGACCCAGTACTTC
TRBJ2-7 once TRBV7-2 . CASSLERRYEQYF TGTGCCAGCAGCTTAGAGCGTCGCTACGAGCAGTACTTC
TRBJ2-5 few TRBV2 . CASSGRQAVGDQYF TGTGCCAGCAGTGGGCGGCAGGCCGTAGGGGACCAGTACTTC
TRBJ1-4 . TRBV25-1 . CASSEAGASSEKLFF TGTGCCAGCAGTGAAGCGGGGGCCAGTTCCGAAAAACTGTTTTTT
TRBJ1-1 few TRBV30 . CAWGSGTEAFF TGTGCCTGGGGGTCAGGGACTGAAGCTTTCTTT
TRBJ1-1 few TRBV2 . CASKASDGPRTEAFF TGTGCCAGCAAAGCGTCGGATGGCCCAAGGACTGAAGCTTTCTTT
TRBJ2-7 few TRBV25-1 TRBD1 CASRGTATYEQYF TGTGCCAGCAGGGGGACAGCAACCTACGAGCAGTACTTC
TRBJ1-2 few TRBV28 . CASSPSNYGYTF TGTGCCAGCAGCCCATCTAACTATGGCTACACCTTC
TRBJ2-5 few TRBV29-1 . CSVAKGVQETQYF TGCAGCGTTGCTAAGGGGGTACAAGAGACCCAGTACTTC
TRBJ2-7 . TRBV7-9 . CASSVSGLSYEQYF TGTGCCAGCAGCGTCAGCGGGCTCTCCTACGAGCAGTACTTC
TRBJ1-3 . TRBV29-1 . CSVTQTVGNTIYF TGCAGCGTAACCCAGACAGTTGGAAACACCATATATTTT
TRBJ1-2 few TRBV7-9 . CASSADSPYGYTF TGTGCCAGCAGCGCCGACAGCCCGTATGGCTACACCTTC
TRBJ2-5 . TRBV15 . CATSRDNGEETQYF TGTGCCACCAGCAGAGACAACGGGGAAGAGACCCAGTACTTC
TRBJ2-2 few TRBV7-3 TRBD2 CASSTSGGNTGELFF TGTGCCAGCAGTACTAGCGGGGGGAACACCGGGGAGCTGTTTTTT
TRBJ2-7 . TRBV14 TRBD1 CASSRTGTGSSYEQYF TGTGCCAGCAGCCGGACCGGGACAGGGTCGTCCTACGAGCAGTACTTC
TRBJ1-3 . TRBV30 . CAWSRKGNTIYF TGTGCCTGGAGCAGGAAAGGAAACACCATATATTTT
TRBJ2-1 . TRBV11-3 TRBD2 CASSSRPAGGLYNEQFF TGTGCCAGCAGCTCCCGCCCAGCGGGGGGGCTCTACAATGAGCAGTTCTTC
TRBJ2-7 . TRBV6-5 TRBD2 CASKLTSGSYEQYF TGTGCCAGCAAATTGACTAGCGGGAGTTACGAGCAGTACTTC
TRBJ2-5 few TRBV28 . CASSSGMETQYF TGTGCCAGCAGTTCAGGGATGGAGACCCAGTACTTC
TRBJ2-2 . TRBV9 TRBD2 CASSAGGNTGELFF TGTGCCAGCAGTGCGGGGGGGAACACCGGGGAGCTGTTTTTT
TRBJ1-5 . TRBV7-9 TRBD1 CASSSTGESNQPQHF TGTGCCAGCAGCTCCACAGGGGAAAGCAATCAGCCCCAGCATTTT
TRBJ1-1 . TRBV6-5 . CASSFLTGTNTEAFF TGTGCCAGCAGTTTCCTGACAGGAACGAACACTGAAGCTTTCTTT
TRBJ2-1 few TRBV18 TRBD2 CASSPPTSGAYNEQFF TGTGCCAGCTCACCACCGACTAGCGGAGCCTACAATGAGCAGTTCTTC
TRBJ2-7 . TRBV6-5 TRBD1 CASSYSAQGTYEQYF TGTGCCAGCAGTTACTCCGCACAGGGGACCTACGAGCAGTACTTC
TRBJ1-3 few TRBV30 . CAWRLTGFSSGNTIYF TGTGCCTGGAGGTTGACAGGTTTCAGCTCTGGAAACACCATATATTTT
TRBJ1-2 few TRBV6-1 . CASSPNVDGYTF TGTGCCAGCAGTCCCAATGTAGATGGCTACACCTTC
TRBJ2-5 few TRBV25-1 TRBD1 CASKPRDRKETQYF TGTGCCAGCAAACCCAGGGACAGGAAAGAGACCCAGTACTTC
TRBJ1-2 few TRBV9 . CASSVVVGGDYGYTF TGTGCCAGCAGCGTAGTGGTCGGAGGAGACTATGGCTACACCTTC
TRBJ2-7 few TRBV18 . CASSSSGSSYEQYF TGTGCCAGCTCAAGCAGCGGAAGCTCCTACGAGCAGTACTTC
TRBJ2-1 . TRBV30 TRBD2 CAWSVGLAGGGEQFF TGTGCCTGGAGTGTGGGTCTAGCGGGAGGGGGTGAGCAGTTCTTC
TRBJ1-5 . TRBV9 TRBD1 CASSRTGWHQPQHF TGTGCCAGCTCCAGGACAGGGTGGCATCAGCCCCAGCATTTT
TRBJ2-6 . TRBV5-1 TRBD2 CASSLVAGTGSGANVLTF TGCGCCAGCAGCTTGGTAGCGGGCACAGGCTCTGGGGCCAACGTCCTGACTTTC
TRBJ2-1 few TRBV5-1 TRBD2 CASRSLGTSGRDEQFF TGCGCCAGCAGATCCTTAGGGACTAGCGGGAGGGATGAGCAGTTCTTC
TRBJ2-3 . TRBV9 TRBD2 CASAAGGTDTQYF TGTGCCAGCGCGGCGGGAGGCACAGATACGCAGTATTTT
TRBJ2-7 . TRBV7-9 . CASSLQGWEQYF TGTGCCAGCAGTTTACAGGGATGGGAGCAGTACTTC
TRBJ2-7 few TRBV5-1 TRBD2 CASSFGLAGGREQYF TGCGCCAGCAGCTTCGGACTAGCGGGGGGGCGCGAGCAGTACTTC
TRBJ2-7 . TRBV7-9 . CASSYPATQGYPYEQYF TGTGCCAGCAGTTACCCCGCCACCCAGGGTTACCCCTACGAGCAGTACTTC
TRBJ2-1 . TRBV30 . CAWSVRDYNEQFF TGTGCCTGGAGTGTAAGAGATTACAATGAGCAGTTCTTC
TRBJ2-3 . TRBV4-2 TRBD2 CASSRTIDSGGLSTDTQYF TGTGCCAGCAGCCGGACCATCGACTCGGGGGGGCTGAGCACAGATACGCAGTATTTT
TRBJ1-2 . TRBV7-9 . CASSLRQGEDGYTF TGTGCCAGCAGCTTACGGCAGGGTGAAGATGGCTACACCTTC
TRBJ2-5 . TRBV5-1 . CASSLTGRGFQETQYF TGCGCCAGCAGCTTGACGGGCAGGGGATTCCAAGAGACCCAGTACTTC